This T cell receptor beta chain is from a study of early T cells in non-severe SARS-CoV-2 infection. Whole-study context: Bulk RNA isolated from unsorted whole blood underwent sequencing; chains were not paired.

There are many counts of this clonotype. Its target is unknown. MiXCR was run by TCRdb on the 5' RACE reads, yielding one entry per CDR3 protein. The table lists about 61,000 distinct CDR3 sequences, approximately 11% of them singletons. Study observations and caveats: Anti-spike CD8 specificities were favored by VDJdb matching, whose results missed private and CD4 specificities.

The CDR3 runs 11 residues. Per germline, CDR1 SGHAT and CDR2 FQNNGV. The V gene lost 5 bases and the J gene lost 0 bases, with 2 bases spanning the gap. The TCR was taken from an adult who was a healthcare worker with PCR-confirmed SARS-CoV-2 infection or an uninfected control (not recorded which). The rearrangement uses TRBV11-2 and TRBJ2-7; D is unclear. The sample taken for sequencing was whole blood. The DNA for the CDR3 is TGTGCCAGCAGCCGCTCCTACGAGCAGTACTTC. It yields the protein CASSRSYEQYF.